Detailed here is one T cell receptor beta chain. The data derive from a study of T cell responses to AZD1222 COVID-19 vaccine. V dropped 2 bases and J dropped 10 bases, with 4 bases sitting between them. The CDR3 length is 10 residues. Germline V lookup: CDR1 SGHDT, CDR2 YYEEEE. TCRdb's table, derived via immunoSEQ multiplex PCR, lists solely in-frame clones and lacks some. The sample includes some 140,000 clones, 92% of them seen just once. The chain couples TRBV5-6 to TRBJ1-5; no definite D call. The clonotype was recovered from an adult in good health. This specimen was peripheral blood, taken on day 0 of AZD1222 vaccination. The DNA for the CDR3 is TGTGCCAGCAGCTTTGGCCCCCAGCATTTT. It is translated as CASSFGPQHF.